The 23 T cell receptor beta chains below all came from one sample that was sequenced in a study of CD4 T cell repertoires in COVID-19. Some clones are missing from TCRdb's copy, which holds only in-frame ones; the method was immunoSEQ multiplex PCR. This table holds fewer than 25,000 clones, about nine tenths found once. No culture step preceded sequencing of the ex vivo isolated memory T cells. Sequenced material: central memory CD4+ T cells from blood, taken before the COVID-19 pandemic. The receptors come from a human donor who had COVID-19.

The J gene is TRBJ2-7, the V gene TRBV7-3; the D gene is possibly TRBD1 (6 bases). The CDR3 spans 15 residues. The V end lost 5 bases, the J end lost 5 bases, and 19 bases lay between the germline ends. Looked up from germline, CDR1 is SGHTA and CDR2 is FQGTGA. Written as DNA, the CDR3 is TGTGCCAGCAGCCCATACCAGACAGGTATAAACGAGCAGTACTTC. It yields the protein CASSPYQTGINEQYF.

The genes are TRBV5-3 and TRBJ1-2, with unresolved D. Being an ORF, TRBV5-3 has a function that is uncertain. Trimming left V 1 base short and J 2 bases short, with 12 bases between. The length of the CDR3 is 15 residues. The CDR3 nucleotides read TGTGCCAGAAGCTTGCCCAGTCACCCCAACTATGGCTACACCTTC. This gives the protein CARSLPSHPNYGYTF.

The chain's CDR3 is CASSSIGSSGRRDTQYF. DNA for the CDR3: TGTGCCAGCAGTTCAATAGGCTCTAGCGGGAGAAGAGATACGCAGTATTTT. The V and J genes are TRBV27 and TRBJ2-3; 10 positions match TRBD2. Germline-derived CDR1 and CDR2 are MNHEY and SMNVEV (reference sequence). With V trimmed by 4 bases and J by 5 bases, 12 bases remained unmatched. The CDR3 extends over 17 amino acids.

This chain uses TRBV6-5 with TRBJ2-5; D perhaps matches TRBD2 (5 bases). Germline-derived CDR1 and CDR2 are MNHEY and SVGAGI. The CDR3 contains 14 residues. Between the trimmed V and J ends, which lost 6 bases and 11 bases, there was a span of 22 bases. The CDR3 DNA follows: TGTGCCAGCAGACTAGGCTACGCCCAGTCTGAGCAGTACTTC. The encoded protein is CASRLGYAQSEQYF.

The V call is TRBV7-2, the J call TRBJ2-7; 8 nucleotides align to TRBD2. After removal of 5 bases from V and 2 bases from J, the junction contained 8 bases not matched to a gene. The CDR3 has 15 amino acids. Germline assignment: CDR1 SGHTA and CDR2 FQGNSA. This chain's CDR3 is CASSQSSGSTYEQYF. The CDR3 nucleotides read TGTGCCAGCAGCCAATCTAGCGGGTCGACCTACGAGCAGTACTTC.

The chain combines TRBV5-1 with TRBJ1-3, with D uncertain. The CDR3 loop spans 14 amino acids. Germline values: CDR1 SGHRS, CDR2 YFSETQ. The V and J ends lost 0 bases and 2 bases respectively, with 6 bases between them. CDR3: CASSLDGTGNTIYF. In DNA, the CDR3 is TGCGCCAGCAGCTTGGACGGGACTGGAAACACCATATATTTT.

The chain links TRBV19 to TRBJ1-1, with 8 bases matching TRBD1. The ends lost 7 bases at V and 6 bases at J; junction bases unmatched: 13. The CDR3 covers 15 residues. Germline V gene lookup returns CDR1 LNHDA and CDR2 SQIVND (reference sequence). CDR3 DNA: TGTGCCAGTAAAAGACCGGGACAGGTGGTCCCTGAAGCTTTCTTT. As protein: CASKRPGQVVPEAFF.

This chain connects TRBV11-2 to TRBJ2-5; a weak D match, TRBD1 (6 bases). The closer fit of TRBJ2-7 to the DNA end suggests the J call may be wrong. From germline, CDR1 is SGHAT and CDR2 FQNNGV. There are 14 residues in the CDR3. CDR3 sequence (DNA): TGTGCCAGCAGCCATACCGGGACAATCTACGAGCAGTACTTC. Residues: CASSHTGTIYEQYF.

This chain joins TRBV11-3 and TRBJ2-7; D perhaps matches TRBD2 (6 bases). The CDR3 is 13 residues long. Trimming took off 5 bases at V and 5 bases at J, with 13 bases between the two ends. Germline V gene sequence: CDR1 SGHNT, CDR2 YENEEA. For the CDR3, the DNA is TGTGCCAGCAGCGGGGGGTCTGGGAACGAGCAGTACTTC. Translated: CASSGGSGNEQYF. The full variable domain, its missing parts supplied by reference TRBV11-3 and TRBJ2-7, is EAGVVQSPRYKIIEKKQPVAFWCNPISGHNTLYWYLQNLGQGPELLIRYENEEAVDDSQLPKDRFSAERLKGVDSTLKIQPAELGDSAVYLCASSGGSGNEQYFGPGTRLTVT.

This clone was counted once. This chain joins TRBV28 and TRBJ2-5; 10 bases map to TRBD2. The ends lost 2 bases at V and 7 bases at J; junction bases unmatched: 7. The V gene's germline CDR1 is MDHEN and CDR2 SYDVKM. This CDR3 is 15 amino acids long. The CDR3 nucleotides are TGTGCCAGCAGTTTAACGTCTAGCGGGGGTGGGACCCAGTACTTC. Residues: CASSLTSSGGGTQYF.

This clone was detected only a few times. The gene calls are TRBV5-1 and TRBJ2-7; 8 nucleotides line up with TRBD1. The junction had 2 bases not matched to a gene; V was cut back by 1 base and J by 2 bases. CDR3 size: 14 residues. CDR1 SGHRS and CDR2 YFSETQ come from the germline V gene. CDR3 DNA: TGCGCCAGCAGCTTGCAGGGGGCGACCTACGAGCAGTACTTC. This gives the protein CASSLQGATYEQYF.

The chain joins TRBV5-1 to TRBJ2-5; 9 bases are a match to TRBD1. Germline CDR1 and CDR2: SGHRS and YFSETQ. The J segment lost 5 bases and the V segment lost 3 bases, leaving 17 bases of the junction unmatched. The CDR3 has 18 amino acids. The CDR3 sequence: CASSSLRDRATPRETQYF. The CDR3 bases are TGCGCCAGCAGCTCACTCCGGGACAGGGCAACCCCGAGGGAGACCCAGTACTTC.

The CDR3, as DNA: TGTGCCAGCAGTGAAGTTCGGAGACAGCCAGATGGCTACACCTTC. Its protein product is CASSEVRRQPDGYTF. The chain uses TRBV6-1 and TRBJ1-2, with a possible D match to TRBD1 (5 bases). The V and J ends lost 1 base and 6 bases respectively, with 15 bases between them. The CDR3 contains 15 residues. Per the germline V gene, CDR1 is MNHNS and CDR2 is SASEGT.

This clone has only one observation. The chain carries TRBV19 and TRBJ2-5; TRBD2 matches at 8 bases. Germline CDR1 reads LNHDA; CDR2 reads SQIVND (reference sequence). The CDR3 has 14 residues. Germline trimming cut 3 bases from V and 4 bases from J; bases unmatched to any gene: 4. The CDR3 here is CASSMTGGTETQYF. The CDR3 bases are TGTGCCAGTAGTATGACGGGAGGGACAGAGACCCAGTACTTC.

A remark on this clone: The missing conserved phenylalanine or tryptophan at the end of this CDR3 makes a read error likely. Because the CDR3's place on the DNA is in doubt, the DNA is left out and the CDR3 is given as listed by TCRdb. The chain has TRBV5-1 and TRBJ1-2; TRBD1 is the table's D call, not checked against the DNA. The CDR3 is 13 amino acids in total, end residues counted. CDR1 and CDR2 (germline): SGHRS, YFSETQ. Here the CDR3 reads CASSLAPGPESYL.

The genes are TRBV6-5 and TRBJ2-7, with 12 bases lining up with TRBD1. V dropped 7 bases and J dropped 6; count of bases not matched to a gene: 10. The length of the CDR3 is 15 residues. Germline CDR1 reads MNHEY; CDR2 reads SVGAGI. The CDR3 nucleotides read TGTGCCAGCACCCGAGGGGGACAGGGGGCCTCCGAGCAGTACTTC. Translation: CASTRGGQGASEQYF.

V usage is TRBV19 and J usage is TRBJ2-6, with 8 bases aligning to TRBD2. The CDR3 length is 17 residues. Trimming removed 7 bases from V and 1 base from J; junction bases left unmatched: 9. Per the germline V gene, CDR1 is LNHDA and CDR2 is SQIVND (reference sequence). CDR3 loop: CASTGTRLDSGANVLTF. In DNA, the CDR3 is TGTGCCAGTACGGGGACTAGACTTGATTCTGGGGCCAACGTCCTGACTTTC.

This chain links TRBV5-6 with TRBJ2-7, with 11 bases fitting TRBD1. Per germline, CDR1 SGHDT and CDR2 YYEEEE. The trim removed 4 bases at V and 6 bases at J, leaving 6 bases unmatched. The CDR3 sequence is 14 residues long. CDR3 protein: CASSRDRGTGEQYF. As DNA, the CDR3 is TGTGCCAGCAGCCGGGACAGGGGGACGGGCGAGCAGTACTTC.

The chain uses TRBV19 and TRBJ1-1; 11 nucleotides match TRBD1. Germline trimming cut 5 bases from V and 5 bases from J; bases unmatched to any gene: 7. CDR1 and CDR2 (germline): LNHDA, SQIVND (reference sequence). The CDR3 has 15 amino acids. The DNA for the CDR3 is TGTGCCAGTAGTGCTGGACAGGGGGCTAGGACTGAAGCTTTCTTT. Translating it yields CASSAGQGARTEAFF.

The rearrangement joins TRBV18 to TRBJ1-4; maybe TRBD1 (6 bases). CDR3 length: 15 amino acids. CDR1 and CDR2 (germline): KGHSH, LQKENI. Trimming removed 3 bases at V and 2 bases at J, with 10 bases between. Here the CDR3 reads CASSPNRATNEKLFF. The DNA for the CDR3 is TGTGCCAGCTCACCCAACAGGGCTACTAATGAAAAACTGTTTTTT.

The chain joins TRBV14 to TRBJ1-1, with D maybe TRBD1 (6 bases). Trimming left V 5 bases short and J 3 bases short, with 10 bases between. This CDR3 is built from 13 residues. CDR1 SGHDN and CDR2 FVKESK come from the germline V gene. The CDR3 is CASSYNRDTEAFF. The DNA for the CDR3 is TGTGCCAGCAGCTACAACAGGGACACTGAAGCTTTCTTT.

The chain carries TRBV4-1 and TRBJ2-7; D may be TRBD1 (6 bases). V lost 4 bases and J 3 bases, leaving 19 bases between the germline ends. Germline CDR1 and CDR2: MGHRA and YSYEKL. The CDR3 runs to 16 residues. CDR3 sequence (DNA): TGCGCCAGCAGCCGACCAGACGGACAGCTAATCTACGAGCAGTACTTC. Its translation: CASSRPDGQLIYEQYF.

V and J are TRBV7-2 and TRBJ2-7; 10 bases are shared with TRBD2. CDR1 SGHTA and CDR2 FQGNSA come from the germline V gene. V was clipped by 2 bases and J by 3 bases; unmatched bases: 7. CDR3 length equals 16 residues. CDR3 sequence (DNA): TGTGCCAGCAGCTTACGTCTAGCGGGGGCCCTCTACGAGCAGTACTTC. This codes for CASSLRLAGALYEQYF. The whole variable domain, filled in from reference TRBV7-2 and TRBJ2-7, reads GAGVSQSPSNKVTEKGKDVELRCDPISGHTALYWYRQSLGQGLEFLIYFQGNSAPDKSGLPSDRFSAERTGGSVSTLTIQRTQQEDSAVYLCASSLRLAGALYEQYFGPGTRLTVT.